These 6 T cell receptor beta chains were sequenced from one sample in a study of T cell responses to AZD1222 COVID-19 vaccine. Sequencing used immunoSEQ multiplex PCR; TCRdb keeps in-frame clones, though not all of them. The data show some 120,000 clones, with 88% seen just once and roughly a sixth held by the top ten. Sequences were derived from peripheral blood, sampled on day 0 of MenACWY control vaccination. The source is an adult in good health.

V usage is TRBV30 and J usage is TRBJ1-5; no clear D gene. Trimming shortened V by 3 bases and J by 3 bases, and 9 bases separated the two germline ends. CDR1 is GTSNPN and CDR2 is SVGIG in the germline V gene (reference sequence). This CDR3 is built from 13 residues. CDR3 nucleotides: TGTGCCTGGAGCCCCACCTTCAATCAGCCCCAGCATTTT. Amino acid sequence: CAWSPTFNQPQHF.

This clone was seen a handful of times. The chain employs TRBV10-3 and TRBJ2-2; D is unclear. The CDR3 runs 14 residues. Germline CDR1 reads ENHRY; CDR2 reads SYGVKD. Trimming took off 4 bases at V and 2 bases at J, with 8 bases between the two ends. The DNA of the CDR3 is TGTGCCATCAGTGTAATGGGAAACACCGGGGAGCTGTTTTTT. This codes for CAISVMGNTGELFF.

The DNA of the CDR3 is TGTGCCAGCAGCAGCAGGGCGAACCTTTACAATGAGCAGTTCTTC. Translated, it gives CASSSRANLYNEQFF. The chain combines TRBV5-5 with TRBJ2-1; possibly TRBD1 for D (5 bases). The CDR3 extends over 15 amino acids. Trimming shortened V by 4 bases and J by 4 bases, and 15 bases separated the two germline ends. Germline V gene sequence: CDR1 SGHKS, CDR2 YYEKEE (reference sequence).

V is TRBV7-3 and J is TRBJ2-1; D possibly corresponds to TRBD2 (6 bases). CDR3 size: 16 residues. Between the trimmed V and J ends, which lost 5 bases and 0 bases, there was a span of 14 bases. Germline V gives CDR1 SGHTA, CDR2 FQGTGA. The CDR3 DNA sequence: TGTGCCAGCAGCCGGGGACTTCGACCCTCCTACAATGAGCAGTTCTTC. It yields the protein CASSRGLRPSYNEQFF.

This clone was detected only once. The chain uses TRBV5-1 and TRBJ2-1; 12 bases match TRBD2. The CDR3 has 16 residues. Unmatched junction bases numbered 5, after V lost 0 bases and J lost 7 bases. Germline values: CDR1 SGHRS, CDR2 YFSETQ. CDR3 residues: CASSLGLAGASNEQFF. In nucleotides, the CDR3 is TGCGCCAGCAGCTTGGGACTAGCGGGAGCGTCAAATGAGCAGTTCTTC. The full variable domain, rest sourced from reference TRBV5-1 and TRBJ2-1, is KAGVTQTPRYLIKTRGQQVTLSCSPISGHRSVSWYQQTPGQGLQFLFEYFSETQRNKGNFPGRFSGRQFSNSRSEMNVSTLELGDSALYLCASSLGLAGASNEQFFGPGTRLTVL.

CDR3 nucleotide sequence: TGTGCCAGCAGCTTGGGACCGGGACAGACCTCCTACGAGCAGTACTTC. Its protein is CASSLGPGQTSYEQYF. J is TRBJ2-7 and V is TRBV7-9, with 7 positions matching TRBD1. The germline V gene encodes CDR1 SEHNR and CDR2 FQNEAQ (reference sequence). The V and J ends lost 3 bases and 0 bases, in that order; junction bases with no gene match: 8. The CDR3 sequence is 16 residues long.